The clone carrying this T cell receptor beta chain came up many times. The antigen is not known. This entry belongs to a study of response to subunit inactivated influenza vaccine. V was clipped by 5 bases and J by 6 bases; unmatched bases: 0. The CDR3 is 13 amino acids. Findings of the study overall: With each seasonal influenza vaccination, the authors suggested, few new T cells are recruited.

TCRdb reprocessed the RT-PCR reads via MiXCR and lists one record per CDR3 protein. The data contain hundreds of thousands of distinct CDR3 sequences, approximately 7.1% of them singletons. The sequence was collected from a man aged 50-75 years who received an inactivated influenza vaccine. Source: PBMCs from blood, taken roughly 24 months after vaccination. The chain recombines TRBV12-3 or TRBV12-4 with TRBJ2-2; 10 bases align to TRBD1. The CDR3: CASSGTGAGELFF. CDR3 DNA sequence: TGTGCCAGCAGTGGGACAGGGGCCGGGGAGCTGTTTTTT.